A single sample is the source of the 14 T cell receptor beta chains below, sequenced in a study of cytomegalovirus exposure and HLA in healthy donors. PCR was performed using 60 Vbeta and 13 Jbeta primers. Clones were read by immunoSEQ multiplex PCR, and TCRdb kept only the in-frame ones, dropping some. This repertoire comprises some 200,000 clones; its ten largest clones make up less than 6.5%. The material sequenced was PBMCs. These TCRs come from a man younger than 45 in good health and CMV-seronegative.

The chain carries TRBV19 and TRBJ2-7; possibly TRBD2 for D (5 bases). CDR3 length: 16 residues. Between the trimmed V and J ends, which lost 4 bases and 3 bases, there was a span of 19 bases. Per germline, CDR1 LNHDA and CDR2 SQIVND (reference sequence). The DNA for the CDR3 is TGTGCCAGTAGTACCCTCCTGACTCGGGAACTCTACGAGCAGTACTTC. Translating it yields CASSTLLTRELYEQYF.

This sequence joins TRBV7-9 and TRBJ1-6; maybe TRBD1 (5 bases). Germline V gene data show CDR1 as SEHNR and CDR2 as FQNEAQ (reference sequence). The germline V and J ends were trimmed by 5 bases and 0 bases, with 8 bases remaining between them. CDR3 length equals 15 residues. Here the CDR3 DNA reads TGTGCCAGCAGCCTTGACAGCTCCTATAATTCACCCCTCCACTTT. This translates into CASSLDSSYNSPLHF. Filled out from reference TRBV7-9 and TRBJ1-6, the complete variable domain reads DTGVSQNPRHKITKRGQNVTFRCDPISEHNRLYWYRQTLGQGPEFLTYFQNEAQLEKSRLLSDRFSAERPKGSFSTLEIQRTEQGDSAMYLCASSLDSSYNSPLHFGNGTRLTVT.

The rearrangement joins TRBV11-3 to TRBJ1-1; D call uncertain. The CDR3 covers 13 residues. Germline loops: CDR1 SGHNT, CDR2 YENEEA. V was shortened by 3 bases and J by 2 bases, with 7 bases between the two germline ends. CDR3 in amino acids: CASSFGGNTEAFF. The CDR3, as DNA: TGTGCCAGCAGCTTTGGCGGTAACACTGAAGCTTTCTTT. Combining the CDR3 with reference TRBV11-3 and TRBJ1-1 gives the whole variable domain EAGVVQSPRYKIIEKKQPVAFWCNPISGHNTLYWYLQNLGQGPELLIRYENEEAVDDSQLPKDRFSAERLKGVDSTLKIQPAELGDSAVYLCASSFGGNTEAFFGQGTRLTVV.

The chain combines TRBV27 with TRBJ2-7; 10 nucleotides match TRBD2. Germline values: CDR1 MNHEY, CDR2 SMNVEV (reference sequence). This CDR3 is built from 18 residues. V lost 2 bases and J lost 2; bases outside the gene matches: 12. CDR3 sequence reads: CASSLVASGLAGAYEQYF. The DNA of the CDR3 is TGTGCCAGCAGTTTAGTCGCATCCGGTCTAGCGGGAGCCTACGAGCAGTACTTC.

This chain connects TRBV9 to TRBJ2-7, with a weak D call TRBD2 (6 bases). With 3 bases removed from V and 2 bases from J, the gap between germline ends came to 15 bases. CDR3 length: 15 amino acids. Germline lookup yields CDR1 SGDLS and CDR2 YYNGEE. CDR3 in amino acids: CASSGGGTVPYEQYF. CDR3 nucleotide sequence: TGTGCCAGCAGCGGGGGCGGGACGGTCCCCTACGAGCAGTACTTC.

V gene TRBV4-1 combines with J gene TRBJ2-5; 10 nucleotides match TRBD2. Trimming cost V 0 bases and J 4 bases; bases outside gene matches: 8. This CDR3 contains 17 residues. Germline V gives CDR1 MGHRA, CDR2 YSYEKL. CDR3 in amino acids: CASSQDVLAGVPETQYF. CDR3 DNA sequence: TGCGCCAGCAGCCAAGATGTCCTAGCGGGAGTTCCAGAGACCCAGTACTTC.

This chain links TRBV5-8 with TRBJ1-1, with a weak D call TRBD1 (5 bases). The V gene lost 2 bases and the J gene lost 5 bases, with 13 bases spanning the gap. The CDR3 extends over 14 amino acids. Germline-derived CDR1 and CDR2 are SGHTS and YDEGEE. The CDR3 sequence: CASSFLGGCTEAFF. CDR3 in DNA: TGTGCCAGCAGCTTTTTGGGGGGTTGTACTGAAGCTTTCTTT.

DNA of the CDR3: TGTGCCAGCAGTTTCCCAGGGGGCGATTCACCCCTCCACTTT. It specifies CASSFPGGDSPLHF. This chain connects TRBV27 to TRBJ1-6, with 8 bases matching TRBD1. The germline V gene encodes CDR1 MNHEY and CDR2 SMNVEV (reference sequence). V lost 3 bases, J lost 8 bases, and 3 bases stayed unmatched. This CDR3 has 14 residues.

The chain links TRBV6-1 to TRBJ1-2; D is unresolved. Looked up from germline, CDR1 is MNHNS and CDR2 is SASEGT. V lost 2 bases and J 4 bases, leaving 8 bases between the germline ends. CDR3 length: 13 residues. CDR3 in DNA: TGTGCCAGCAGTGAACGGGATCTCTATGGCTACACCTTC. It specifies CASSERDLYGYTF.

V usage is TRBV29-1 and J usage is TRBJ2-5, with 7 bases aligning to TRBD2. Germline lookup yields CDR1 SQVTM and CDR2 ANQGSEA. This CDR3 has 14 residues. The J segment lost 2 bases and the V segment lost 8 bases, leaving 11 bases of the junction unmatched. CDR3 sequence (DNA): TGCAGCTACCTGAGCGGGAAACCTCAAGAGACCCAGTACTTC. This sequence encodes CSYLSGKPQETQYF.

As DNA, the CDR3 is TGCGCCAGCAGCCCGAGGGGGCCGGGGGCGAACACTGAAGCTTTCTTT. Translation: CASSPRGPGANTEAFF. This rearrangement joins TRBV5-1 to TRBJ1-1; 7 bases are a match to TRBD1. CDR3 size: 16 residues. Germline loops: CDR1 SGHRS, CDR2 YFSETQ. Trimming took 4 bases from V and 1 from J; bases not matched to a gene: 10. Complete variable domain (other parts from reference TRBV5-1 and TRBJ1-1): KAGVTQTPRYLIKTRGQQVTLSCSPISGHRSVSWYQQTPGQGLQFLFEYFSETQRNKGNFPGRFSGRQFSNSRSEMNVSTLELGDSALYLCASSPRGPGANTEAFFGQGTRLTVV.

The rearrangement joins TRBV4-1 to TRBJ1-2, with D maybe TRBD1 (5 bases). The V end lost 4 bases, the J end lost 8 bases, and 14 bases lay between the germline ends. The CDR3 length is 13 residues. Germline CDR1 reads MGHRA; CDR2 reads YSYEKL. In DNA form, the CDR3 reads TGCGCCAGCAGCCTCCAGGGATTGGGAGGCTACACCTTC. This sequence encodes CASSLQGLGGYTF.

The CDR3 region has the DNA TGTGCCAGCAGTCCCGGGACTAACTACGAGCAGTACTTC. The encoded protein is CASSPGTNYEQYF. The chain carries TRBV2 and TRBJ2-7; TRBD2 matches 7 bases. Germline V gene data show CDR1 as SNHLY and CDR2 as FYNNEI. This CDR3 is built from 13 residues. V was pared by 5 bases and J by 3 bases, with 4 bases of the junction left unmatched.

This sequence joins TRBV29-1 and TRBJ2-2; 10 bases are a match to TRBD1. CDR1 and CDR2 (germline): SQVTM, ANQGSEA. CDR3 length equals 15 residues. V was pared by 6 bases and J by 5 bases, with 9 bases of the junction left unmatched. CDR3 DNA sequence: TGCAGCGTCTCATCACCGGGACAGGGGACCGGGGAGCTGTTTTTT. Its translation is CSVSSPGQGTGELFF.